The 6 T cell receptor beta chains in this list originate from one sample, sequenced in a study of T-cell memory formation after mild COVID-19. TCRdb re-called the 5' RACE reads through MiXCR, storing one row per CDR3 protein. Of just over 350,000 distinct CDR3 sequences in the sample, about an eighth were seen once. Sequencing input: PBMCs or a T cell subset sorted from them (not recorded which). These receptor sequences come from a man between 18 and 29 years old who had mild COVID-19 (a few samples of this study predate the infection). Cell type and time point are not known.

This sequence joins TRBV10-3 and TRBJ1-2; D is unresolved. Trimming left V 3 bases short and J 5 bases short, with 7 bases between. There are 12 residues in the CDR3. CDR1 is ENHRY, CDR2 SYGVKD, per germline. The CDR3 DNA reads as TGTGCCATCAGTGACACGTTTTATGGCTACACCTTC. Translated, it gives CAISDTFYGYTF.

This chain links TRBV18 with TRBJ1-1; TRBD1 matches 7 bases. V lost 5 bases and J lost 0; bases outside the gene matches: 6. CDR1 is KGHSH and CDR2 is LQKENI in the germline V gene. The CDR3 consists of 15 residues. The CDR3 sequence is CASSTTTGMNTEAFF. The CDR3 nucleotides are TGTGCCAGCTCAACGACGACAGGGATGAACACTGAAGCTTTCTTT. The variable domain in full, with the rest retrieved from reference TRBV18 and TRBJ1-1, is NAGVMQNPRHLVRRRGQEARLRCSPMKGHSHVYWYRQLPEEGLKFMVYLQKENIIDESGMPKERFSAEFPKEGPSILRIQQVVRGDSAAYFCASSTTTGMNTEAFFGQGTRLTVV.

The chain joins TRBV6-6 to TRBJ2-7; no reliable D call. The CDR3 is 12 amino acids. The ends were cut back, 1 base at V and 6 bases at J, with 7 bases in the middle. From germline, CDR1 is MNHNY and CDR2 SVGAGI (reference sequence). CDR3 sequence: CASSYLGREQYV. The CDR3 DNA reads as TGTGCCAGCAGTTACTTAGGGCGCGAGCAGTACGTC.

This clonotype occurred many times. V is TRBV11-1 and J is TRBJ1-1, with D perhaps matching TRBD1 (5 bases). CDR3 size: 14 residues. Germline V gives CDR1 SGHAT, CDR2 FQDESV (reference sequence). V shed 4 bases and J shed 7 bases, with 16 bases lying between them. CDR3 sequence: CASSWRGERVEAFF. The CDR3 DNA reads TGTGCCAGCAGCTGGAGGGGCGAACGGGTTGAAGCTTTCTTT.

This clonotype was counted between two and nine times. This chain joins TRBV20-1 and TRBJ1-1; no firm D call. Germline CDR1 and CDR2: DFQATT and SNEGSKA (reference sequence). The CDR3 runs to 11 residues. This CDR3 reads CSGEGDTEAFF. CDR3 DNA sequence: TGCAGCGGCGAGGGAGACACTGAAGCTTTCTTT.

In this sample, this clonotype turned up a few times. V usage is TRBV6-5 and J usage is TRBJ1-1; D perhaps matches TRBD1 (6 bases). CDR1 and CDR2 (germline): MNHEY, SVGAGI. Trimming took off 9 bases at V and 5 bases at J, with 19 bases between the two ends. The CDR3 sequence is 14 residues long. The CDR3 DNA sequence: TGTGCCAGTCACGTACAGGGTTTGGAGACTGAAGCTTTCTTT. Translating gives CASHVQGLETEAFF.